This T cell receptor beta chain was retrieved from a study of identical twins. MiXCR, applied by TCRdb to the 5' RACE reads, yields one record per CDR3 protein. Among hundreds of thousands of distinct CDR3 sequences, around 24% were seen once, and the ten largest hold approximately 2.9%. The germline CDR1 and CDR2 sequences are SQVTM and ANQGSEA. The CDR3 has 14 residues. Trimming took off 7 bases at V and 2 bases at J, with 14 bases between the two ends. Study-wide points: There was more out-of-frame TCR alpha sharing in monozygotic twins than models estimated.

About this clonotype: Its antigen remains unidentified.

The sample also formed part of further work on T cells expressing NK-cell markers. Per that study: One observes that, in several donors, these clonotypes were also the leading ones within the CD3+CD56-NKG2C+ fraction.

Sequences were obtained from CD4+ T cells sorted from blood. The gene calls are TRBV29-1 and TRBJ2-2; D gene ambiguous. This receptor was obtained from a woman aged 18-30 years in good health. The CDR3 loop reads CSAVPGFNTGELFF. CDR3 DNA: TGCAGCGCCGTTCCGGGCTTCAACACCGGGGAGCTGTTTTTT.